This TCR beta chain was recovered during a study of blood T cell repertoires in COVID-19. The V and J ends lost 4 bases and 5 bases, in that order; junction bases with no gene match: 7. The CDR3 sequence is 15 residues long. Germline values: CDR1 SGHDT, CDR2 YYEEEE. Per the original data handling: Reference gene primers were amplified, and this amplification served to estimate nucleated cell counts. Sequencing was performed with immunoSEQ multiplex PCR; in TCRdb, only in-frame clones are kept and a portion is missing. V and J calls and clone size are copied from that table; D and trimming were computed from the DNA. There are about 100,000 clones in the sample; around 90% occur only once, and around 16% lies in the top ten.

The rearrangement uses TRBV5-6 and TRBJ1-4, with TRBD1 matching over 8 bases. The sequenced sample consisted of peripheral blood. This TCR was sampled from a man aged 45 to 65 with acute or convalescent COVID-19. The CDR3 loop reads CASSLGTGGNEKLFF. CDR3 nucleotides: TGTGCCAGCAGCCTCGGAACAGGGGGGAATGAAAAACTGTTTTTT.